This T cell receptor beta chain was recorded in a study of cytomegalovirus exposure and HLA in healthy donors. Study context: Among the approximately 430 donors who were genotyped, 70% to 90% fell in the genetic ancestry cluster that is associated with self-reported Caucasian donors. Findings and limits, study-wide: Highest at DRB1 and lowest at HLA-C, TCR association rates differed among HLA loci in a later analysis. It emerged from a later analysis that several of the most significant clusters appeared to be linked to common viral pathogens. Later work found most CMV-associated TCR beta chains apparently HLA-restricted.

60 Vbeta and 13 Jbeta primers were used in PCR. Sequenced by immunoSEQ multiplex PCR; TCRdb stores in-frame clones only, minus some. The sample carries approximately 150,000 clones, roughly 80% recorded once. The CDR3 runs to 13 residues. V lost 5 bases and J 6 bases, leaving 11 bases between the germline ends. In germline, CDR1 is MNHNY, CDR2 SVGAGI (reference sequence). Points on this clone: Its antigen is not known.

The clonotype comes from a female donor in good health and CMV-seronegative. Sequenced input: PBMCs. The V call is TRBV6-6, the J call TRBJ1-5, with D possibly TRBD1 on 5 matching bases. The chain's CDR3 is CASSLTQGQPQHF. In nucleotides, the CDR3 is TGTGCCAGCAGTCTGACCCAGGGTCAGCCCCAGCATTTT.